The clone carrying this TCR beta chain was counted between two and nine times. The data were produced by immunoSEQ multiplex PCR, yet TCRdb's version contains in-frame clones alone and is incomplete. Counted here are fewer than 90,000 clones, roughly 84% occurring once; the ten biggest clones make up around 0.23%. These data come from a study of OX40 agonist ivuxolimab in advanced cancers. Study background: Patients' therapy was ivuxolimab, an antibody that acts as an agonist of OX40 (CD134).

Per germline, CDR1 SGHTA and CDR2 FQGNSA. This CDR3 contains 16 residues. Deletions cut 2 bases from V and 11 bases from J, with 24 bases between. The V and J genes are TRBV7-2 and TRBJ1-1; tentatively, D is TRBD1 (6 bases). The sample in question was CD4+ or CD8+ T cells sorted from blood, obtained in a trial of the OX40 agonist ivuxolimab. The clonotype originates from an adult with an advanced solid tumor such as melanoma, head and neck, liver or kidney cancer. The CDR3 here is CASSLRISRGRRGAFF. The CDR3 nucleotides read TGTGCCAGCAGCTTACGAATTAGTAGGGGCCGAAGGGGGGCTTTCTTT. The full variable domain, with the rest looked up from reference TRBV7-2 and TRBJ1-1, is GAGVSQSPSNKVTEKGKDVELRCDPISGHTALYWYRQSLGQGLEFLIYFQGNSAPDKSGLPSDRFSAERTGGSVSTLTIQRTQQEDSAVYLCASSLRISRGRRGAFFGQGTRLTVV.